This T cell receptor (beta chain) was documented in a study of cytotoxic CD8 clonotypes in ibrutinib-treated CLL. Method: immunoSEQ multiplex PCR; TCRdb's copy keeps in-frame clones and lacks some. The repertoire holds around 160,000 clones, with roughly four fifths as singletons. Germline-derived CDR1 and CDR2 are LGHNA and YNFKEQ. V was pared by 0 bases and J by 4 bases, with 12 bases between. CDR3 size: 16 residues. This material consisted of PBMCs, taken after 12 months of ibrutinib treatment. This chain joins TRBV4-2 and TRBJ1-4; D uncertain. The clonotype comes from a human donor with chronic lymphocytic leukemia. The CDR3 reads CASSQDSGRFNEKLFF. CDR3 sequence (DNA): TGTGCCAGCAGCCAAGATTCGGGCAGGTTTAATGAAAAACTGTTTTTT.